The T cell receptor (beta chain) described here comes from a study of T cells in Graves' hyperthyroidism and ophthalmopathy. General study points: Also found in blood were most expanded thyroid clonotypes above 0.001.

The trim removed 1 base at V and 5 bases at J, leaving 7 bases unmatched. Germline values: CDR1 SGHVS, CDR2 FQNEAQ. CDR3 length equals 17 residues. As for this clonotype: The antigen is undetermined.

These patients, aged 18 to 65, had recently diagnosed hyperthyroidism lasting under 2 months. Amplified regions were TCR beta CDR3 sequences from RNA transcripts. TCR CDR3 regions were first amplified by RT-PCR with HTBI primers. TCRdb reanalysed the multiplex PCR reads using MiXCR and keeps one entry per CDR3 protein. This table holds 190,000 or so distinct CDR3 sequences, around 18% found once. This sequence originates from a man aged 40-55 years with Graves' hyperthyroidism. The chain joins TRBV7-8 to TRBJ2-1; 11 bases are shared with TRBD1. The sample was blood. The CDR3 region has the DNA TGTGCCAGCAGCTTAGACCATAGGGACAGGGGGAACAATGAGCAGTTCTTC. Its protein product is CASSLDHRDRGNNEQFF.